A selection of T cell receptor beta chains follows, all from one sample in a study of T cells in Graves' hyperthyroidism and ophthalmopathy. TCRdb reprocessed the multiplex PCR reads via MiXCR and lists one record per CDR3 protein. The table has 300,000 to 400,000 distinct CDR3 sequences, around 20% seen once. Sequenced: blood. The receptors shown here come from a woman between 50 and 59 years old with Graves' hyperthyroidism. Each CDR3 is given with its conserved first and last residue. The D gene is left open where the match is weak. Not all rows give a size; the values are once, few, many and, for expanded clones, a class.

clone_size j_call d_call v_call cdr3_aa cdr3_nt
many TRBJ2-2 TRBD1 TRBV6-5 CASSYSPNRGKTGELFF TGTGCCAGCAGTTACTCCCCTAACAGGGGGAAAACCGGGGAGCTGTTTTTT
many TRBJ1-1 . TRBV20-1 CSAFKNTEAFF TGCAGTGCTTTCAAGAACACTGAAGCTTTCTTT
few TRBJ2-7 . TRBV10-3 CAISNPGSYEQYF TGTGCCATCAGTAATCCGGGCTCCTACGAGCAGTACTTC
few TRBJ1-5 TRBD1 TRBV5-1 CASSPSGTGNNQPQHF TGCGCCAGCAGCCCCTCCGGGACAGGGAACAATCAGCCCCAGCATTTT
many TRBJ2-1 . TRBV20-1 CSARVLQGGNEQFF TGCAGTGCTAGAGTGCTGCAGGGGGGGAATGAGCAGTTCTTC
. TRBJ1-5 . TRBV16 CASSQFTGNQPQHF TGTGCCAGCAGCCAATTCACCGGCAATCAGCCCCAGCATTTT
. TRBJ1-4 TRBD1 TRBV5-1 CASSSQAGGNEKLFF TGCGCCAGCAGCTCCCAGGCAGGGGGAAATGAAAAACTGTTTTTT
many TRBJ2-3 . TRBV20-1 CSARSGTAMYF TGCAGTGCTAGATCCGGGACTGCTATGTATTTT
. TRBJ2-3 TRBD2 TRBV2 CASRRTRDTDTQYF TGTGCCAGCAGGAGGACTAGGGACACAGATACGCAGTATTTT
few TRBJ2-1 TRBD1 TRBV19 CASSIPDRGNEQFF TGTGCCAGTAGTATCCCGGACAGGGGGAATGAGCAGTTCTTC
many TRBJ2-5 TRBD2 TRBV7-8 CASSFDLLAGVEETQYF TGTGCCAGCAGCTTCGACCTGCTAGCGGGAGTGGAGGAGACCCAGTACTTC
. TRBJ1-1 TRBD1 TRBV3-1 CASSRTGPEAFF TGTGCCAGCAGCCGGACAGGGCCTGAAGCTTTCTTT
many TRBJ1-2 . TRBV20-1 CSAIAYRGYGYTF TGCAGTGCTATAGCCTATAGGGGCTATGGCTACACCTTC
. TRBJ1-2 TRBD1 TRBV24-1 CATSDLQERDRRYGYTF TGTGCCACCAGTGATTTGCAGGAAAGGGACAGGAGGTACGGCTACACCTTC
many TRBJ2-1 TRBD1 TRBV7-3 CASRRPGQGSNEQFF TGTGCCAGCAGGCGACCGGGACAGGGCTCCAATGAGCAGTTCTTC
. TRBJ2-3 TRBD2 TRBV5-5 CASSGRTSGGSTDTQYF TGTGCCAGCAGCGGGCGGACTAGCGGGGGTAGCACAGATACGCAGTATTTT
many TRBJ2-5 . TRBV3-1 CASSPWGNQETQYF TGTGCCAGCAGCCCCTGGGGCAATCAAGAGACCCAGTACTTC
many TRBJ1-6 . TRBV3-1 CASSQGGDRSPLHF TGTGCCAGCAGCCAAGGGGGGGATCGGTCACCCCTCCACTTT
many TRBJ2-7 . TRBV20-1 CSARRPGAGIEQYF TGCAGTGCTAGGAGGCCGGGAGCCGGTATCGAGCAGTACTTC
. TRBJ2-2 . TRBV7-3 CASSQSNTGELFF TGTGCCAGCAGCCAGTCGAACACCGGGGAGCTGTTTTTT
few TRBJ1-2 . TRBV25-1 CASSAEGRSHYGYTF TGTGCCAGCAGTGCAGAAGGGCGCTCTCACTATGGCTACACCTTC
many TRBJ1-1 TRBD1 TRBV7-2 CASSLRQGALAFF TGTGCCAGCAGCTTAAGACAGGGGGCACTAGCTTTCTTT
. TRBJ1-1 TRBD1 TRBV5-1 CASKQTGGGLEAFF TGCGCCAGCAAACAGACAGGGGGAGGACTTGAAGCTTTCTTT
. TRBJ1-1 . TRBV10-3 CAISSGTVNTEAFF TGTGCCATCAGTTCCGGGACGGTGAACACTGAAGCTTTCTTT
few TRBJ2-3 TRBD2 TRBV20-1 CSARDQKRGNADTQYF TGCAGTGCTAGAGATCAGAAGCGGGGGAATGCAGATACGCAGTATTTT
. TRBJ2-4 TRBD2 TRBV7-9 CASSSLAGNNLAKNIQYF TGTGCCAGCAGCTCCTTAGCGGGAAACAATCTAGCCAAAAACATTCAGTACTTC
many TRBJ2-1 . TRBV27 CASSSPFLRGVFNEQFF TGTGCCAGCAGTTCACCTTTTCTCAGGGGGGTCTTCAATGAGCAGTTCTTC
many TRBJ2-1 . TRBV7-3 CASSPPGTSYNEQFF TGTGCCAGCAGCCCCCCGGGAACCTCCTACAATGAGCAGTTCTTC
many TRBJ2-7 . TRBV18 CASSGEASYEQYF TGTGCCAGCTCAGGGGAGGCTTCCTACGAGCAGTACTTC
once TRBJ2-7 . TRBV24-1 CATSDSGEEQYF TGTGCCACCAGTGATTCGGGGGAAGAGCAGTACTTC
many TRBJ2-5 . TRBV20-1 CSARGKWETQYF TGCAGTGCTAGAGGGAAGTGGGAGACCCAGTACTTC
few TRBJ1-6 . TRBV6-1 CASSTKKGIGSPLHF TGTGCCAGCAGTACAAAAAAGGGAATAGGTTCACCCCTCCACTTT
. TRBJ2-2 TRBD1 TRBV14 CASSQFPGQGAGELFF TGTGCCAGCAGCCAGTTCCCGGGACAGGGTGCCGGGGAGCTGTTTTTT
many TRBJ2-1 TRBD2 TRBV6-1 CASSEGGQREWYNEQFF TGTGCCAGCAGTGAAGGGGGCCAGCGGGAGTGGTACAATGAGCAGTTCTTC
. TRBJ2-1 . TRBV18 CASSPGQQQFF TGTGCCAGCTCACCGGGCCAGCAGCAGTTCTTC
. TRBJ2-1 TRBD2 TRBV10-3 CAISDLTSAEQFF TGTGCCATCAGTGACCTGACTAGCGCTGAGCAGTTCTTC
. TRBJ2-1 TRBD2 TRBV11-3 CASRSSGGPEYNEQFF TGTGCCAGCAGGTCTAGCGGGGGCCCGGAGTACAATGAGCAGTTCTTC
many TRBJ1-1 . TRBV6-1 CASSFGPYTEAFF TGTGCCAGCAGTTTCGGGCCGTACACTGAAGCTTTCTTT
many TRBJ2-3 . TRBV6-2/TRBV6-3 CASREGATSTDTQYF TGTGCCAGCAGGGAGGGGGCTACTAGCACAGATACGCAGTATTTT
. TRBJ2-2 . TRBV4-2 CASSQEQGQRGHTGELFF TGTGCCAGCAGCCAAGAACAGGGCCAGCGGGGCCACACCGGGGAGCTGTTTTTT
many TRBJ2-7 TRBD2 TRBV5-1 CASSGSLAGIEQYF TGCGCCAGCAGCGGAAGCCTAGCGGGCATCGAGCAGTACTTC
many TRBJ1-1 . TRBV30 CAWGSGGDTEAFF TGTGCCTGGGGCTCTGGGGGGGACACTGAAGCTTTCTTT
many TRBJ2-2 TRBD2 TRBV11-2 CASSSIQRGGSYTGELFF TGTGCCAGCAGCTCGATCCAGCGGGGGGGCTCGTACACCGGGGAGCTGTTTTTT
many TRBJ2-1 TRBD1 TRBV30 CAFHLGGANNEQFF TGTGCCTTTCATCTAGGGGGCGCGAACAATGAGCAGTTCTTC
many TRBJ1-5 . TRBV11-1 CASSLFSNQPQHF TGTGCCAGCAGCTTATTTAGCAATCAGCCCCAGCATTTT
. TRBJ1-5 TRBD1 TRBV2 CASSLRLRQGDSNQPQHF TGTGCCAGCAGTTTACGGCTTAGACAGGGAGATAGCAATCAGCCCCAGCATTTT
many TRBJ1-5 . TRBV12-3/TRBV12-4 CASSTTGSNQPQHF TGTGCCAGCAGCACGACAGGTTCCAATCAGCCCCAGCATTTT
many TRBJ2-1 TRBD2 TRBV6-2/TRBV6-3 CASSTSASSYNEQFF TGTGCCAGCAGTACTAGCGCTAGCTCCTACAATGAGCAGTTCTTC
many TRBJ2-1 . TRBV24-1 CATSDRGGVSYNEQFF TGTGCCACCAGTGACCGCGGCGGTGTATCCTACAATGAGCAGTTCTTC
many TRBJ2-1 . TRBV7-9 CASSSTSLGTYNEQFF TGTGCCAGCAGCTCGACTAGTTTGGGAACCTACAATGAGCAGTTCTTC
few TRBJ2-2 . TRBV7-2 CASSRNPQGTGELFF TGTGCCAGCAGCCGGAACCCACAGGGTACCGGGGAGCTGTTTTTT
once TRBJ1-6 TRBD1 TRBV9 CASSVGSGGGSPLHF TGTGCCAGCAGCGTAGGTTCAGGGGGCGGATCACCCCTCCACTTT
many TRBJ2-7 . TRBV11-2 CASSLGGGQPYEQYF TGTGCCAGCAGCTTAGGGGGGGGCCAGCCTTACGAGCAGTACTTC
. TRBJ2-2 TRBD1 TRBV20-1 CSAKVRDRVSGELFF TGCAGTGCTAAGGTCCGGGACAGGGTCTCCGGGGAGCTGTTTTTT
few TRBJ2-1 . TRBV6-2/TRBV6-3 CAGSYRGPRNEQFF TGTGCCGGCAGTTACAGAGGGCCACGGAATGAGCAGTTCTTC